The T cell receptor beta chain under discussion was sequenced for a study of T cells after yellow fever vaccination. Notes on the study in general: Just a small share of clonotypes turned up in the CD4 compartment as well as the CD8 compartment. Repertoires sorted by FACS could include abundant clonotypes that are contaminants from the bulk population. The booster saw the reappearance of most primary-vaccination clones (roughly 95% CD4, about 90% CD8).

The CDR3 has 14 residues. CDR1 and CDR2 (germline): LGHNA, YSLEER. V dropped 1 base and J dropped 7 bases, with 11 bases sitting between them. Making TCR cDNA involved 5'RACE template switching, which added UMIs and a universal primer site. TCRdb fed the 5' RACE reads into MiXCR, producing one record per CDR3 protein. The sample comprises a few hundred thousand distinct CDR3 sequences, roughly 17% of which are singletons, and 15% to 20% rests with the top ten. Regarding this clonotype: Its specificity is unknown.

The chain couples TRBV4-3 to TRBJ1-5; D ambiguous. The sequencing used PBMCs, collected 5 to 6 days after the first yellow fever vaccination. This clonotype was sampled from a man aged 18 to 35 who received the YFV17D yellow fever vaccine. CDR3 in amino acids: CASSQAVGGQPQHF. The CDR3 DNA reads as TGCGCCAGCAGCCAAGCCGTGGGTGGACAGCCCCAGCATTTT.